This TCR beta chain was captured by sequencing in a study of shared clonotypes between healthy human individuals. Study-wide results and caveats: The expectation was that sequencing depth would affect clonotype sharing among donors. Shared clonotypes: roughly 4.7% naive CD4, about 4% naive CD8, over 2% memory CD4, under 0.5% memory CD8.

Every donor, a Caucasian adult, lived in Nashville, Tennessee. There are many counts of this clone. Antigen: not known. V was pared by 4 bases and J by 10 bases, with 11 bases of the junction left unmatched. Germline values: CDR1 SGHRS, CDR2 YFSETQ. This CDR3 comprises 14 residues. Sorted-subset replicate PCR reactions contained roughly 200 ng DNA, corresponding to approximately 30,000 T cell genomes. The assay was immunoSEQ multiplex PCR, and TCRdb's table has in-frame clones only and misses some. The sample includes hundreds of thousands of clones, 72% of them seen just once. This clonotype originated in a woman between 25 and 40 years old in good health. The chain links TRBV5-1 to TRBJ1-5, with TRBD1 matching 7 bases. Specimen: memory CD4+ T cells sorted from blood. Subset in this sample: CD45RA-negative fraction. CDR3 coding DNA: TGCGCCAGCAGCCTAGGGACAGAGTCGTCTCCCCAGCATTTT. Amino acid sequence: CASSLGTESSPQHF.